This T cell receptor (beta chain) appears in the sequencing data of a study of CD8+CD57+ T cells in acquired aplastic anemia. The study profiled TCR beta VDJ and CDR3 using genomic DNA as template. TCRdb itself ran the reads through MiXCR, one entry per CDR3 protein. Of approximately 98,000 distinct CDR3 sequences in the sample, around 50% are singletons; the top ten hold 30% to 40%. CDR1 SQVTM and CDR2 ANQGSEA come from the germline V gene. The CDR3 loop spans 11 amino acids. V lost 6 bases and J 4 bases, leaving 9 bases between the germline ends. The receptor's source is a human donor in good health, serving as a control. This chain connects TRBV29-1 to TRBJ1-1; possible D gene TRBD1, 5 bases. The sample consisted of sorted CD4+, CD8+, or CD8+CD57+ T cells (not recorded which) from PBMCs. The CDR3 DNA sequence: TGCAGCGTACAAGGGACCACTGAAGCTTTCTTT. Residues: CSVQGTTEAFF.